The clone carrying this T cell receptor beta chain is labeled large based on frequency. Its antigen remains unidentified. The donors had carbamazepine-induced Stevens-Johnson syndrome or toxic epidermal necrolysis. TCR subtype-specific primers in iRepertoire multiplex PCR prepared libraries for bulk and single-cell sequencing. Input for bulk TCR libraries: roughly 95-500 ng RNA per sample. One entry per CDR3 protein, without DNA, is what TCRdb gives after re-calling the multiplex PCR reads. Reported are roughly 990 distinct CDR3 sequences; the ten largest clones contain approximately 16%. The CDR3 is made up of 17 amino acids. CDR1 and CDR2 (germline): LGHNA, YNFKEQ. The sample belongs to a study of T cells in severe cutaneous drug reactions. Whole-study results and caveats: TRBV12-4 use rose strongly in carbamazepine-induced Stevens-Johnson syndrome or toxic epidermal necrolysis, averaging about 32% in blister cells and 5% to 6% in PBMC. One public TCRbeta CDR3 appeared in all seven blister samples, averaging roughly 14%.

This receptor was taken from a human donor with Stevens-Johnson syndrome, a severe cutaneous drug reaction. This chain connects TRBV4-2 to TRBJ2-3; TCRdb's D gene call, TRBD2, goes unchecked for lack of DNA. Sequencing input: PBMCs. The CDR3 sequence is CASSQARTSGSTDTQYF.